What follows describes a single T cell receptor beta chain. These data belong to a study of regulatory T cells in long-lasting Graves disease. The authors built TCR beta libraries using iRepertoire HTBI primers and Arm-PCR of CDR3 regions. TCRdb passed the multiplex PCR reads through MiXCR, listing each CDR3 protein once. The sample includes approximately 560,000 distinct CDR3 sequences, 15% to 20% of them seen just once. Germline V lookup: CDR1 MNHEY, CDR2 SVGAGI. The CDR3 runs to 20 residues. V shed 2 bases, J shed 0 bases, and the junction held 18 bases outside the gene matches. Time point denoted: newly diagnosed GD, antithyroid drugs for less than 3 months. PBMC RNA served as the TCR library source. These data were also reused for a study on T cells in Graves' hyperthyroidism and ophthalmopathy. That study adds: Patients with ophthalmopathy were separated from those with stable hyperthyroidism by a 13 V-J model.

This TCR was sampled from a man between 18 and 29 years old with Graves disease. The sequencing here drew on peripheral blood mononuclear cells (PBMCs), taken at new diagnosis, from a patient treated with antithyroid drugs. This chain links TRBV6-5 with TRBJ2-5; 7 positions match TRBD2. CDR3: CASSYKSGAGPPKYQETQYF. In DNA, the CDR3 is TGTGCCAGCAGTTACAAATCCGGAGCGGGGCCCCCTAAGTACCAAGAGACCCAGTACTTC.